A selection of T cell receptor beta chains follows, all from one sample in a study of cytomegalovirus exposure and HLA in healthy donors. The repertoire was sequenced with immunoSEQ multiplex PCR; TCRdb's copy has only in-frame clones and lacks some. Among about 160,000 clones, roughly 80% were seen once, and the ten largest hold about 1.5%. The source material was PBMCs. Every receptor here comes from a male donor in good health and CMV-seronegative. CDR3s include the opening cysteine and the closing phenylalanine or tryptophan. D genes are given only for firm matches. For some rows the clone size is stated as once, few or many, or as a class when expanded; others skip it.

cdr3_aa	cdr3_nt	clone_size	v_call	d_call	j_call	cdr3_length
CATSVSAGTEAFF	TGTGCCACCAGCGTCAGCGCGGGCACTGAAGCTTTCTTT	.	TRBV15	.	TRBJ1-1	13
CAWGTGLNSPLHF	TGTGCCTGGGGGACAGGGCTAAATTCACCCCTCCACTTT	.	TRBV30	TRBD1	TRBJ1-6	13
CASSLGLAGVQETQYF	TGTGCCAGCAGCTTGGGACTAGCGGGAGTCCAAGAGACCCAGTACTTC	few	TRBV7-9	TRBD2	TRBJ2-5	16
CAWKSREGPGLVSPLHF	TGTGCCTGGAAATCTAGGGAGGGACCAGGGCTTGTTTCACCCCTCCACTTT	.	TRBV30	.	TRBJ1-6	17
CASNLEVTGGSPLHF	TGTGCCAGCAATCTCGAGGTGACAGGGGGATCACCCCTCCACTTT	.	TRBV6-1	TRBD1	TRBJ1-6	15
CASSPLPGDSSGANVLTF	TGTGCCAGCTCACCTCTCCCCGGGGACAGCTCTGGGGCCAACGTCCTGACTTTC	.	TRBV18	TRBD1	TRBJ2-6	18
CASSQVGKGQPQHF	TGCGCCAGCAGCCAAGTGGGGAAGGGGCAGCCCCAGCATTTT	.	TRBV4-1	.	TRBJ1-5	14
CASSTRQTSGTGELFF	TGTGCCAGTAGTACGAGACAGACCTCGGGCACCGGGGAGCTGTTTTTT	once	TRBV19	.	TRBJ2-2	16
CASRPTGTYTEAFF	TGTGCCAGCAGGCCGACAGGGACCTACACTGAAGCTTTCTTT	.	TRBV2	TRBD1	TRBJ1-1	14
CASSPGQIYEQYF	TGCGCCAGCAGCCCGGGACAGATCTACGAGCAGTACTTC	.	TRBV5-1	TRBD1	TRBJ2-7	13
CASSPRTGEELFF	TGTGCCAGCTCACCTAGGACAGGGGAAGAACTGTTTTTT	.	TRBV18	TRBD1	TRBJ1-4	13
CASSRTGGFAEAFF	TGTGCCAGCAGCAGAACGGGAGGGTTCGCTGAAGCTTTCTTT	.	TRBV7-3	.	TRBJ1-1	14
CASSQDLTDTDTQYF	TGCGCCAGCAGCCAAGATCTAACAGATACAGATACGCAGTATTTT	.	TRBV4-3	.	TRBJ2-3	15
CASSPRLAGGPRDEQFF	TGTGCCAGCAGCCCCAGACTAGCGGGGGGGCCTAGAGATGAGCAGTTCTTC	.	TRBV9	TRBD2	TRBJ2-1	17
CASSVGIGRGGETQYF	TGTGCCAGCAGCGTAGGGATCGGAAGGGGGGGAGAGACCCAGTACTTC	.	TRBV9	.	TRBJ2-5	16
CASSSRPGQPTDTQYF	TGCGCCAGCAGCTCCCGGCCGGGACAGCCCACAGATACGCAGTATTTT	.	TRBV5-1	TRBD1	TRBJ2-3	16
CASSSTGAGANVLTF	TGTGCCAGCAGTTCCACAGGGGCTGGGGCCAACGTCCTGACTTTC	.	TRBV28	TRBD1	TRBJ2-6	15
CASSLKGSGGYEQYF	TGTGCCAGCAGCCTAAAGGGTAGCGGGGGTTACGAGCAGTACTTC	.	TRBV5-4	TRBD2	TRBJ2-7	15
CASSYSRQGDTEAFF	TGTGCCAGCAGTTACTCGAGGCAGGGTGACACTGAAGCTTTCTTT	.	TRBV6-5	.	TRBJ1-1	15
CASSPWGRGAGGNTIYF	TGTGCCAGCAGCCCATGGGGCAGGGGGGCGGGTGGAAACACCATATATTTT	.	TRBV7-2	TRBD1	TRBJ1-3	17
CASSPTGTGEKLFF	TGTGCCAGCAGCCCCACTGGGACAGGTGAAAAACTGTTTTTT	.	TRBV7-9	TRBD1	TRBJ1-4	14
CASSQGAGAETQYF	TGTGCCAGCAGCCAAGGAGCGGGGGCAGAGACCCAGTACTTC	.	TRBV14	TRBD2	TRBJ2-5	14
CASSERTGRSNQPQHF	TGTGCCAGCAGCGAGAGGACAGGGAGAAGCAATCAGCCCCAGCATTTT	.	TRBV2	TRBD1	TRBJ1-5	16
CASSLGGGGRGTQYF	TGTGCCAGCAGCTTAGGAGGCGGGGGGAGGGGGACCCAGTACTTC	once	TRBV7-2	TRBD2	TRBJ2-5	15
CASSGTSGSSYEQYF	TGTGCCAGCAGCGGGACTAGCGGCAGCTCCTACGAGCAGTACTTC	few	TRBV7-2	TRBD2	TRBJ2-7	15
CASSLGFGGGAGPQETQYF	TGCGCCAGCAGCTTGGGGTTTGGCGGGGGGGCTGGCCCCCAAGAGACCCAGTACTTC	.	TRBV5-1	TRBD2	TRBJ2-5	19
CASSLSGDGSTDTQYF	TGTGCCAGCAGCTTGTCAGGGGACGGGAGCACAGATACGCAGTATTTT	.	TRBV5-5	.	TRBJ2-3	16
CATLKGSPTESQHF	TGTGCCACCCTTAAGGGGTCCCCAACCGAGTCCCAGCATTTT	.	TRBV6-5	.	TRBJ1-5	14
CASSPNRGNQPQHF	TGTGCCAGCAGCCCTAACAGGGGGAATCAGCCCCAGCATTTT	.	TRBV5-8	TRBD1	TRBJ1-5	14
CASSVEPSGSNEQYF	TGTGCCAGCAGCGTAGAACCTAGCGGGAGTAACGAGCAGTACTTC	.	TRBV9	TRBD2	TRBJ2-7	15
CASSHAERLSTDTQYF	TGTGCCAGCAGCCACGCCGAGCGGCTAAGCACAGATACGCAGTATTTT	.	TRBV7-3	.	TRBJ2-3	16
CAWSVQGTNEQFF	TGTGCCTGGAGTGTACAGGGTACGAATGAGCAGTTCTTC	.	TRBV30	.	TRBJ2-1	13
CASSTTGGTGELFF	TGTGCCAGTAGTACGACAGGGGGAACCGGGGAGCTGTTTTTT	.	TRBV19	TRBD1	TRBJ2-2	14
CASNGASGGSYNEQFF	TGTGCCAGCAATGGGGCGAGCGGGGGTTCCTACAATGAGCAGTTCTTC	.	TRBV7-2	TRBD2	TRBJ2-1	16
CASSHQTSGGAWDTDTQYF	TGTGCCAGCAGCCACCAAACTAGCGGGGGGGCCTGGGACACAGATACGCAGTATTTT	few	TRBV9	TRBD2	TRBJ2-3	19
CASSTGTNQPQHF	TGTGCCAGTAGTACAGGAACCAATCAGCCCCAGCATTTT	.	TRBV19	.	TRBJ1-5	13
CASSLGTPSGSDEQFF	TGTGCCAGCAGCTTGGGAACGCCTAGCGGGAGTGATGAGCAGTTCTTC	.	TRBV7-9	TRBD2	TRBJ2-1	16
CASSKSSGSYEQYF	TGTGCCAGCAGTAAATCTAGCGGCTCCTACGAGCAGTACTTC	.	TRBV6-6	TRBD2	TRBJ2-7	14
CASSPPGNQETQYF	TGTGCCAGCAGCCCCCCCGGGAACCAAGAGACCCAGTACTTC	.	TRBV7-2	.	TRBJ2-5	14
CSVAQKINTGELFF	TGCAGCGTTGCGCAGAAAATTAACACCGGGGAGCTGTTTTTT	.	TRBV29-1	.	TRBJ2-2	14
CASSSGPATSVSAGELFF	TGTGCCAGCAGCTCCGGACCCGCGACTAGTGTGTCCGCCGGGGAGCTGTTTTTT	.	TRBV7-2	.	TRBJ2-2	18
CASSLGQGGSEKLFF	TGTGCCAGCAGCTTAGGACAGGGGGGTAGTGAAAAACTGTTTTTT	.	TRBV7-2	TRBD1	TRBJ1-4	15
CASSQEARGESYEQYF	TGCGCCAGCAGCCAAGAGGCCAGGGGTGAGTCCTACGAGCAGTACTTC	.	TRBV4-3	.	TRBJ2-7	16
CASSAFLPGQANNYEQYF	TGTGCCAGCAGTGCTTTCCTTCCGGGACAGGCAAACAACTACGAGCAGTACTTC	.	TRBV6-1	TRBD1	TRBJ2-7	18
CASSIDNRGVQETQYF	TGTGCCAGTAGTATAGATAACAGGGGGGTCCAAGAGACCCAGTACTTC	.	TRBV19	TRBD1	TRBJ2-5	16
CASTSGSADTQYF	TGTGCCAGCACTAGCGGGAGCGCAGATACGCAGTATTTT	few	TRBV9	TRBD2	TRBJ2-3	13
CASTGTGANVLTF	TGTGCCAGCACGGGAACTGGGGCCAACGTCCTGACTTTC	.	TRBV6-5	.	TRBJ2-6	13